What follows are 4 T cell receptor beta chains derived from one specimen sequenced in a study of cytomegalovirus exposure and HLA in healthy donors. 60 Vbeta and 13 Jbeta primers were used in PCR. The method was immunoSEQ multiplex PCR; TCRdb's version includes in-frame clones alone and lacks a portion of them. This listing includes more than 140,000 clones. The source material was PBMCs. The origin of the receptors is a woman aged 18-29 years in good health and CMV-seronegative.

The chain has TRBV30 and TRBJ2-1, with 9 bases identical to TRBD1. CDR1 and CDR2 (germline): GTSNPN, SVGIG (reference sequence). J was trimmed by 7 bases and V by 5 bases; bases with no gene match: 21. The CDR3 length is 18 residues. The CDR3 bases are TGTGCCTGGCAACAGGGGGCTATTTTCGGGACTCACAGTAATGAGCAGTTCTTC. Protein product: CAWQQGAIFGTHSNEQFF.

The rearrangement joins TRBV28 to TRBJ2-7, with 7 positions matching TRBD1. J lost 5 bases, V lost 4 bases, and 14 bases had no gene match. The CDR3 sequence is 16 residues long. Germline V gene data show CDR1 as MDHEN and CDR2 as SYDVKM. The CDR3 region is CASSSSPGARGNEQYF. The CDR3 nucleotides are TGTGCCAGCAGTTCCTCCCCCGGGGCCAGGGGGAACGAGCAGTACTTC.

The chain combines TRBV6-1 with TRBJ2-7; 15 bases are a match to TRBD2. Germline CDR1 and CDR2: MNHNS and SASEGT. J gave up 3 bases and V 3 bases, and 3 bases lay outside the gene matches. The CDR3 loop spans 16 amino acids. CDR3 bases: TGTGCCAGCAGTGAGGCGGGACTAGCGGGGGGCTACGAGCAGTACGTC. Translation: CASSEAGLAGGYEQYV.

This sequence joins TRBV11-2 and TRBJ2-7, with TRBD2 matching 14 bases. The CDR3 extends over 15 amino acids. Germline V CDR1 and CDR2: SGHAT, FQNNGV. V lost 5 bases to trimming and J lost 4 bases; unmatched junction nucleotides: 4. CDR3 in DNA: TGTGCCAGCAGCCAGGGACTAGCGGGAGTATACGAGCAGTACTTC. Its translation: CASSQGLAGVYEQYF.